One and the same sample provided the 20 T cell receptor beta chains below, sequenced in a study of blood T cell repertoires in COVID-19. Repertoires were generated with immunoSEQ multiplex PCR, while TCRdb's copy carries only in-frame clones and drops some. The sample contains around 95,000 clones, about 85% of which appear only once. The material sequenced was peripheral blood. The receptors were gathered from a woman older than 75 with acute or convalescent COVID-19.

There are a few counts of this clone. V gene TRBV5-5 combines with J gene TRBJ1-3, with TRBD1 matching over 7 bases. From germline, CDR1 is SGHKS and CDR2 YYEKEE (reference sequence). The CDR3 is made up of 16 amino acids. V was pared by 4 bases and J by 4 bases, with 11 bases of the junction left unmatched. The CDR3 nucleotides are TGTGCCAGCAGCCCCCTGGGACAGTTATACGGAAACACCATATATTTT. Encoded protein: CASSPLGQLYGNTIYF.

This clone has only one observation. The chain recombines TRBV3-1 (or the pseudogene TRBV3-2) with TRBJ1-2, with 9 bases aligning to TRBD1. Germline assignment: CDR1 LGHDT and CDR2 YNNKEL (reference sequence). J was trimmed by 8 bases and V by 2 bases; bases with no gene match: 9. The CDR3 has 15 residues. This CDR3 reads CASSQRGQGSWGYTF. As DNA, the CDR3 is TGTGCCAGCAGCCAACGCGGACAGGGGTCTTGGGGCTACACCTTC.

The chain recombines TRBV6-2 or TRBV6-3 with TRBJ1-5; D uncertain. CDR1 is MNHEY, CDR2 SVGEGT, per germline. The V end lost 4 bases, the J end lost 3 bases, and 7 bases lay between the germline ends. This CDR3 spans 13 amino acids. The CDR3 region is CASSSRNNQPQHF. The CDR3 bases are TGTGCCAGCAGTTCCAGAAACAATCAGCCCCAGCATTTT.

At least ten counts were recorded for this clone. The chain couples TRBV5-4 to TRBJ2-7; TRBD1 agrees at 7 bases. J gave up 2 bases and V 2 bases, and 1 base lay outside the gene matches. Germline V gene lookup returns CDR1 SGHNT and CDR2 YYREEE (reference sequence). The CDR3 has 13 amino acids. The CDR3 sequence: CASSLTGAYEQYF. In nucleotides, the CDR3 is TGTGCCAGCAGCTTAACAGGGGCCTACGAGCAGTACTTC.

The chain employs TRBV6-1 and TRBJ1-1; TRBD1 is a possible D gene (6 bases). Trimming removed 6 bases from V and 0 bases from J, with 8 bases in between. CDR1 MNHNS and CDR2 SASEGT come from the germline V gene. This CDR3 is built from 13 residues. CDR3 nucleotide sequence: TGTGCCAGCAGGGACAGCATGAACACTGAAGCTTTCTTT. It is translated as CASRDSMNTEAFF.

The gene calls are TRBV10-3 and TRBJ1-5; D not resolved. Trimming took off 7 bases at V and 0 bases at J, with 10 bases between the two ends. Per germline, CDR1 ENHRY and CDR2 SYGVKD. This CDR3 is 14 amino acids long. The CDR3 loop is CAIIRWASNQPQHF. The CDR3 coding sequence is TGTGCCATCATTCGGTGGGCTAGCAATCAGCCCCAGCATTTT.

The rearrangement links TRBV18 to TRBJ2-6, with D tentatively TRBD2 (7 bases). The V gene lost 3 bases and the J gene lost 5 bases, with 14 bases spanning the gap. This CDR3 spans 16 amino acids. Germline V CDR1 and CDR2: KGHSH, LQKENI. The CDR3 region has the DNA TGTGCCAGCTCACCGGGGGGGCCCGTCTGGGCCAACGTCCTGACTTTC. It yields the protein CASSPGGPVWANVLTF. Full variable domain (missing parts from reference TRBV18 and TRBJ2-6): NAGVMQNPRHLVRRRGQEARLRCSPMKGHSHVYWYRQLPEEGLKFMVYLQKENIIDESGMPKERFSAEFPKEGPSILRIQQVVRGDSAAYFCASSPGGPVWANVLTFGAGSRLTVL.

The rearrangement links TRBV5-8 to TRBJ1-1; 10 bases map to TRBD1. V was pared by 4 bases and J by 4 bases, with 7 bases of the junction left unmatched. CDR1 is SGHTS, CDR2 YDEGEE, per germline. This CDR3 spans 15 amino acids. The DNA of the CDR3 is TGTGCCAGCAGCCGGAGACAGGGGGCGGGCACTGAAGCTTTCTTT. Translation: CASSRRQGAGTEAFF.

This chain joins TRBV7-2 and TRBJ2-7; 8 positions agree with TRBD1. Trimming removed 8 bases from V and 0 bases from J; junction bases left unmatched: 6. Germline V gene sequence: CDR1 SGHTA, CDR2 FQGNSA. The CDR3 totals 14 residues. The DNA for the CDR3 is TGTGCCAGCGCCCGGGACAGGTACTCCTACGAGCAGTACTTC. Translated, it gives CASARDRYSYEQYF.

A single count supports this clone. The chain joins TRBV10-3 to TRBJ1-1; TRBD1 matches at 9 bases. The germline V gene encodes CDR1 ENHRY and CDR2 SYGVKD. This CDR3 comprises 14 residues. V lost 6 bases, J lost 4 bases, and 6 bases stayed unmatched. The CDR3 loop reads CAISRTGDSTEAFF. Here the CDR3 DNA reads TGTGCCATCAGCAGGACAGGGGATTCCACTGAAGCTTTCTTT.

Turning to this clone: Mismatch with germline at one junction end may stem from a read error. Other DNA sequences of this sample code for an identical CDR3. The chain links TRBV4-1 to TRBJ2-2; D unresolved. Germline loops: CDR1 MGHRA, CDR2 YSYEKL. The CDR3 is 15 residues long. CDR3 DNA: TGCGCCAGCAGCCAAAACAGACCGAACACCGGAGAGCTGTTTTTT. It codes for CASSQNRPNTGELFF.

This chain connects TRBV7-2 to TRBJ2-7, with D maybe TRBD1 (5 bases). The CDR3 is 13 residues long. With 5 bases removed from V and 0 bases from J, the gap between germline ends came to 8 bases. Germline CDR1 reads SGHTA; CDR2 reads FQGNSA. The CDR3 DNA is TGTGCCAGCAGCCACAGGTTCTCCTACGAGCAGTACTTC. This sequence encodes CASSHRFSYEQYF.

V gene TRBV6-4 combines with J gene TRBJ2-6; 7 bases map to TRBD1. Germline V gene lookup returns CDR1 MRHNA and CDR2 SNTAGT. Losses at the gene ends were 3 bases for V and 0 bases for J; bases not matched to a gene: 5. The CDR3 is 17 amino acids. In nucleotides, the CDR3 is TGTGCCAGCAGTGAGGGGACAGCAAACTCTGGGGCCAACGTCCTGACTTTC. Translation gives CASSEGTANSGANVLTF.

V is TRBV4-2 and J is TRBJ2-3; D not resolved. Germline assignment: CDR1 LGHNA and CDR2 YNFKEQ. V shed 0 bases and J shed 4 bases, with 5 bases lying between them. The CDR3 runs 13 residues. The CDR3 loop is CASSQERSDTQYF. The CDR3 DNA sequence: TGTGCCAGCAGCCAAGAGAGGTCAGATACGCAGTATTTT.

The V call is TRBV9, the J call TRBJ2-2, with 8 bases fitting TRBD2. CDR3 length equals 17 residues. With 0 bases clipped from V and 4 bases from J, the junction kept 8 bases outside the gene matches. The germline gives CDR1 SGDLS, CDR2 YYNGEE. CDR3 loop: CASSVGWAGGTTGELFF. The CDR3 bases are TGTGCCAGCAGCGTAGGCTGGGCGGGGGGCACCACCGGGGAGCTGTTTTTT.

This chain uses TRBV29-1 with TRBJ1-1, with D unresolved. V lost 4 bases to trimming and J lost 6 bases, with 9 bases between them. CDR3 length equals 11 residues. CDR1 is SQVTM, CDR2 ANQGSEA, per germline. The CDR3 DNA reads as TGCAGCGTTGGAGGGTCGGCTGAAGCTTTCTTT. Amino acids: CSVGGSAEAFF.

The chain combines TRBV7-6 with TRBJ2-3; 9 bases are shared with TRBD2. This CDR3 contains 17 residues. CDR1 is SGHVS, CDR2 FNYEAQ, per germline. V gave up 1 base and J gave up 2 bases; unmatched junction bases: 7. The CDR3 DNA sequence: TGTGCCAGCAGCTTAGATGTGCCTAGCGGGACCACAGATACGCAGTATTTT. This encodes CASSLDVPSGTTDTQYF.

V usage is TRBV27 and J usage is TRBJ1-1, with D tentatively TRBD1 (6 bases). V was cut by 6 bases and J by 5 bases, with 16 bases left in between. Germline V gives CDR1 MNHEY, CDR2 SMNVEV (reference sequence). This CDR3 region has 14 residues. This CDR3 reads CASSLQGFGTEAFF. CDR3 in DNA: TGTGCCAGCAGCCTACAGGGATTTGGGACTGAAGCTTTCTTT.

The chain links TRBV9 to TRBJ1-5; D is unclear. Germline-derived CDR1 and CDR2 are SGDLS and YYNGEE. The CDR3 totals 14 residues. Trimming removed 0 bases from V and 0 bases from J, with 4 bases in between. The CDR3 loop reads CASSVGYSNQPQHF. The DNA for the CDR3 is TGTGCCAGCAGCGTAGGCTATAGCAATCAGCCCCAGCATTTT.

V usage is TRBV10-1 and J usage is TRBJ1-5; D unclear. In germline, CDR1 is WNHNN, CDR2 SYGVQD (reference sequence). The CDR3 loop spans 13 amino acids. The V end was cut by 8 bases, the J end by 0 bases, with 8 bases between. The CDR3 reads CASLSFSNQPQHF. The CDR3, as DNA: TGCGCCAGCCTGAGTTTTAGCAATCAGCCCCAGCATTTT.